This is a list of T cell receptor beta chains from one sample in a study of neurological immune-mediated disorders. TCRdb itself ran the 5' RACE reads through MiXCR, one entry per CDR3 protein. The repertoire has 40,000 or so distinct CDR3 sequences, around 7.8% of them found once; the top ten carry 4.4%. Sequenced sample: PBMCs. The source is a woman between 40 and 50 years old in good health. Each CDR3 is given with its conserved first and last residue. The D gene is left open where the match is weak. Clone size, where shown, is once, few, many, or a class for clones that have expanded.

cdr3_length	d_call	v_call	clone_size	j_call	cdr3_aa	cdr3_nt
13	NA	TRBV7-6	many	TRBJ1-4	CASSLALVEKLFF	TGTGCCAGCAGCTTAGCGCTTGTTGAAAAACTGTTTTTT
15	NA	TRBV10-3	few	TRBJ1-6	CAISGWGTKNSPLHF	TGTGCCATCAGCGGGTGGGGAACGAAAAATTCACCCCTCCACTTT
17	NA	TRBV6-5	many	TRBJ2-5	CASRPSLLAADSKTQYF	TGTGCCAGCAGGCCATCCCTCCTAGCAGCGGATTCCAAGACCCAGTACTTC
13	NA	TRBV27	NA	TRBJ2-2	CASSVGDTGELFF	TGTGCCAGCAGCGTCGGAGACACCGGGGAGCTGTTTTTT
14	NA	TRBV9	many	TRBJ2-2	CASSVTGYAGELFF	TGTGCCAGCAGCGTTACAGGGTACGCCGGGGAGCTGTTTTTT
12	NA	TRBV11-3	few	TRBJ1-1	CASSLDTGAAFF	TGTGCCAGCAGCTTAGATACGGGTGCAGCTTTCTTT
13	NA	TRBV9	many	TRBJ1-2	CASGGSDSYGYTF	TGTGCCAGCGGGGGCAGCGACAGCTATGGCTACACCTTC
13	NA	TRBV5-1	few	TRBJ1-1	CASSLQGNTEAFF	TGCGCCAGCAGCCTACAGGGGAACACTGAAGCTTTCTTT
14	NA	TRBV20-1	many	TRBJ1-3	CSAGKWDGGNTIYF	TGCAGTGCTGGAAAGTGGGACGGCGGAAACACCATATATTTT
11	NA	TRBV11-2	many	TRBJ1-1	CASSFLTEAFF	TGTGCCAGCAGCTTCTTAACCGAAGCTTTCTTT
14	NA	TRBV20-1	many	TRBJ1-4	CSARSRGTNEKLFF	TGCAGTGCTAGATCCCGGGGGACTAATGAAAAACTGTTTTTT
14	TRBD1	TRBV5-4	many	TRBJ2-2	CASSLRGRDGELFF	TGTGCCAGCAGCTTGAGGGGGCGCGACGGGGAGCTGTTTTTT
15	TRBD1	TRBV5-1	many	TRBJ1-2	CASSRGTGDTYGYTF	TGCGCCAGCAGCAGAGGGACAGGCGATACCTATGGCTACACCTTC
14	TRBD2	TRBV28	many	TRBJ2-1	CASSSTSGSSEQFF	TGTGCCAGTTCGTCGACTAGCGGGAGTAGTGAGCAGTTCTTC
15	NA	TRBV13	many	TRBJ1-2	CASSLDGADNYGYTF	TGTGCCAGCAGCTTAGATGGGGCAGACAACTATGGCTACACCTTC
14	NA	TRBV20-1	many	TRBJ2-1	CSASWQGRRNEQFF	TGCAGTGCTAGTTGGCAGGGGAGGCGCAATGAGCAGTTCTTC
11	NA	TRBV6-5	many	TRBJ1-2	CASSSDSSYTF	TGTGCCAGCAGTTCTGACAGTAGCTACACCTTC
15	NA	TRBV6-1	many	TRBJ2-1	CASSGRSGDYNEQFF	TGTGCCAGCAGTGGAAGATCCGGGGACTACAATGAGCAGTTCTTC
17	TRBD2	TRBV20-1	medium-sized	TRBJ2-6	CSARGGGLAAGANVLTF	TGCAGTGCTAGGGGCGGCGGACTAGCGGCTGGGGCCAACGTCCTGACTTTC
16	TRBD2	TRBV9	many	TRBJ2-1	CASSDRLAGGYNEQFF	TGTGCCAGCAGCGATCGACTAGCGGGGGGTTACAATGAGCAGTTCTTC
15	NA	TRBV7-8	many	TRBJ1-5	CASTTRGAGDQPQHF	TGTGCCAGCACAACACGGGGGGCAGGGGATCAGCCCCAGCATTTT
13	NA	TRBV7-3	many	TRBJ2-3	CASSLMRDSSQYF	TGTGCCAGCAGCTTAATGCGGGACAGCTCGCAGTATTTT
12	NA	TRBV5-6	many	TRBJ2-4	CASSHAKNIQYF	TGTGCCAGCAGCCATGCAAAAAACATTCAGTACTTC
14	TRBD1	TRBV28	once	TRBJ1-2	CASSSPGRGHGYTF	TGTGCCAGCAGTTCCCCTGGCAGGGGGCATGGCTACACCTTC
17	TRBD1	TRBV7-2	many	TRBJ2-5	CASSPRGSTGPQETQYF	TGTGCCAGCAGCCCGAGGGGCTCGACAGGGCCCCAAGAGACCCAGTACTTC